This TCR beta chain was recovered during a study of blood T cell repertoires in COVID-19. A Seattle source enrolled patients during active infection and followed them longitudinally. The method was immunoSEQ multiplex PCR; TCRdb's version includes in-frame clones alone and lacks a portion of them. This table has 45,000 or so clones, 85% to 90% appearing once. V lost 4 bases to trimming and J lost 4 bases, with 17 bases between them. CDR3 length: 16 amino acids. Germline values: CDR1 MDHEN, CDR2 SYDVKM. The gene calls are TRBV28 and TRBJ1-5; no clear D. The sequenced sample was peripheral blood. The sequence derives from a woman of 80 years or more with COVID-19, enrolled during active disease. CDR3 DNA sequence: TGTGCCAGCAGTTCCGCCAACCCCCCGGGAAATCAGCCCCAGCATTTT. Translating gives CASSSANPPGNQPQHF. Complete variable domain (other parts from reference TRBV28 and TRBJ1-5): DVKVTQSSRYLVKRTGEKVFLECVQDMDHENMFWYRQDPGLGLRLIYFSYDVKMKEKGDIPEGYSVSREKKERFSLILESASTNQTSMYLCASSSANPPGNQPQHFGDGTRLSIL.